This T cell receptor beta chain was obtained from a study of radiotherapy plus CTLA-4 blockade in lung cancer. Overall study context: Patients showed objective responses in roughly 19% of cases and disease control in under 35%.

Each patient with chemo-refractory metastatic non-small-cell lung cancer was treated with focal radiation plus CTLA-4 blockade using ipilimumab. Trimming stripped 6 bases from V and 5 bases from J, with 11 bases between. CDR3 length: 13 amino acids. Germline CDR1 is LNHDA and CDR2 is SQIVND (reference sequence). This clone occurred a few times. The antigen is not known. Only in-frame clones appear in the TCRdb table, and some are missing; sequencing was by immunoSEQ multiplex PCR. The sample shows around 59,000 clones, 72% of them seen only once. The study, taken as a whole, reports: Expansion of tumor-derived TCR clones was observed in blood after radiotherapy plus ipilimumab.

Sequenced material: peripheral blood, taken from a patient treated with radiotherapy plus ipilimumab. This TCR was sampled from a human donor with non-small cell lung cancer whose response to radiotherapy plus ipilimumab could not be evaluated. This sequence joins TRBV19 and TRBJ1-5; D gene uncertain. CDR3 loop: CASSEGRDQPQHF. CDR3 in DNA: TGTGCCAGTAGCGAGGGTCGGGATCAGCCCCAGCATTTT.